This section outlines one T cell receptor (beta chain) sequence together with its context. Its cognate antigen has yet to be identified. One base away there is no much larger clone; base qualities are not given. Instrument on record: Illumina HiSeq 2500. Quantitative 5'-RACE with molecular barcodes was used to prepare TCR beta libraries. Regarding the original processing steps: A new computational method based on a probabilistic model of VDJ rearrangement was used to identify disease-linked TCR variants. TCRdb itself trimmed the public reads at Q25 with fastp, ran MiXCR and retained productive beta chains. Rows with a matching CDR3 protein are joined into one entry that keeps the most common DNA and genes. The V and J calls, along with clone size, are taken from TCRdb and not from the paper's own processing. A total of about 750,000 distinct CDR3 sequences appear in this sample, around 20% of them only once. Under 20% of the sample goes to the ten largest clones.

This sample is drawn from a study of CD8 T cells in ankylosing spondylitis (dated by TCRdb to the late 2010s). The study in broad terms: T cell receptor beta repertoires were profiled in healthy donors and ankylosing spondylitis patients so that disease-linked TCR variants could be found. The full study cohort comprised approximately 23 ankylosing spondylitis patients and around 100 healthy donors. Peripheral blood samples were taken, and synovial fluid was additionally collected from ankylosing spondylitis patients. Points the paper makes about the study in general: A TCR beta motif of seven or eight highly homologous amino acid variants appeared characteristic of blood from ankylosing spondylitis patients. The disease-linked clones had a CD8+ phenotype and were found at relatively low frequencies in peripheral blood. According to the report, matched synovial fluid samples from ankylosing spondylitis patients were significantly enriched for the disease-linked clones. Some motif variants had previously been reported in the synovial fluid and blood of reactive arthritis patients, which suggests shared mechanisms of disease initiation.

Spanning cysteine to phenylalanine, the CDR3 consists of 15 amino acids. CDR3 DNA only is kept here, 45 bases in frame from base 1. At the junction V is shortened by 6 bases and J by 4 bases, with 18 bases in between. Sequencing was carried out using blood, either unsorted or a sorted T cell fraction (not recorded which). This clonotype originated in a male donor with ankylosing spondylitis. The sequence links TRBV12-3 or TRBV12-4 to TRBJ2-5; the D gene is possibly TRBD1 or TRBD2, each agreeing over 5 bases. The CDR3 protein is CASRPPGASTETQYF. At the DNA level, the sequence is TGTGCCAGCAGGCCCCCTGGGGCTAGCACAGAGACCCAGTACTTC.